The sequence of this T cell receptor beta chain was determined in a study of blood T cell repertoires in COVID-19. Study-level background: Some COVID-19 samples were acute and others convalescent; all came from the United States, Italy and Spain. The cDNA or gDNA used as material had been derived from T cells, B-cell-depleted T cells, or PBMCs.

Produced via immunoSEQ multiplex PCR; TCRdb's table is partial and in-frame only. This table has about 270,000 clones, 85% to 95% appearing once. Unmatched junction bases numbered 13, after V lost 9 bases and J lost 7 bases. Germline assignment: CDR1 LNHDA and CDR2 SQIVND (reference sequence). CDR3 size: 14 residues. Enrolled through a virtual design, the participants were between roughly 18 and 100 years of age and came from about two dozen US areas. Participants were placed into cohorts based on the clinical history they reported. This clonotype was sampled from a man in his forties who had been exposed to COVID-19. The specimen was PBMCs or T cells enriched from blood (not recorded which). The genes are TRBV19 and TRBJ2-7, with TRBD2 matching over 9 bases. CDR3 DNA sequence: TGTGCCAGGGTCCCGCGGGGGGGATGGTTAGAGCAGTACTTC. Its protein product is CARVPRGGWLEQYF.